The source of this TCR beta chain is a study of shared clonotypes between healthy human individuals (dated by TCRdb to 2018 to 2021). General notes on the study: The cohort included three men and two women between 18 and 49 years of age. Per donor, three plates each were used for CD4 naive and CD4 memory, two for CD8 naive, and one for CD8 memory. The study deeply sequenced blood TCR repertoires of about 5 healthy adults to estimate repertoire size and the extent of clonotype sharing between individuals. To increase sequencing depth and limit assay-specific biases, TCR repertoire library preparation and sequencing were carried out by different laboratories using diverse techniques. Between about 0.94 and 8.9 billion PBMCs per donor were obtained by leukapheresis.

Its CDR3 holds 17 amino acids, cysteine through phenylalanine. Only the CDR3 region is kept as DNA, spanning 51 bases read in frame from base 1. Germline trimming amounts to 1 base on V and 2 bases on J, with 3 as the count of junction bases outside the gene matches. In the germline V gene, CDR1 corresponds to SGHTA and CDR2 to FQGNSA. A word on this clone: Its antigen is still unknown. There are no base qualities to consult, and no much larger clone falls within one base.

Results the study describes overall, beyond this receptor: Naive subsets generally had larger estimated clonotype richness than memory subsets did. Even with the large sequencing depth, rarefaction of the sorted-subset datasets indicated that sequencing was incomplete. When a handful of donors were compared, the shared fraction of clonotypes was about 5.4% for naive CD4, 3.5% to 4% for naive CD8, more than 2% for memory CD4, and less than 0.5% for memory CD8. Based on pairwise subsampling, the degree of clonotype sharing among donors was expected to be affected by sequencing depth. Only blood was sampled, and tissue TCR repertoires likely differ from those in blood. Higher generation probabilities were observed for clonotypes shared by all four sorted-subset donors than for non-shared clonotypes. The genetic and exposure-history diversity represented was limited by the small number of donors.

Using the deep immunoSEQ assay, multiplex PCR amplified TCR CDR3 regions from genomic DNA. Extracted genomic DNA from each cell subset was distributed evenly across all wells of several immunoSEQ 96-well plates, and each plate was treated as a replicate. For sorted subsets, each replicate PCR was loaded with approximately 200 ng genomic DNA, equivalent to some 27,000 T cell genomes. Purified libraries were measured with a Qubit 3.0 fluorometer, size-checked on a Bioanalyzer 2100, and measured again with the KAPA Library Quantification kit. Every immunoSEQ 96-well plate was sequenced on a separate single-read 150-cycle Illumina NextSeq 550 flow cell. The study's own analysis went as follows. Because only junctional sequences without quality scores were contained in the immunoSEQ output, filtering matching that applied to full-length reads could not be performed. To assign V/J genes and CDR3, sequences were annotated against IMGT germline references using PyIR, a Python wrapper for IgBLAST v1.9. Reads with weak V/J assignments (E-value above 1e-6), missing CDR3, stop codons, out-of-frame junctions, or ambiguous translated residues were removed. V3J clonotypes were defined as sequences sharing the same inferred V gene, J gene, and CDR3 amino acid sequence. Percentage overlap between repertoires was calculated by dividing the number of shared unique clonotypes by the size of the smaller repertoire. Three approaches were used to assess repertoire richness: RTK rarefaction, the Chao1 estimator, and Recon v2.1 estimates of unobserved clonotypes. Generation probabilities for all TCRbeta clonotypes obtained by the gDNA method from several donors were computed using OLGA. The clones in this table, taken by TCRdb from immuneACCESS, are in-frame only. Not every clone is retained; where verified, under half of the shortfall comes from an unresolved V gene, and the cause of the rest is unknown. D and trimming were read from the DNA, whereas the V and J calls and clone size are those reported in that table. This sample has approximately 810,000 clones in its table, and about 92% of those were observed once. Nearly 25% of the sample comes from the top ten.

CD8 naive samples were CD45RO-negative cells positively selected for CCR7, giving a CD45RA+CCR7+ population that excluded TemRA cells. Donors were healthy HIV-negative adults with no recently reported acute infections or vaccinations. Every donor was a Caucasian adult living in Nashville, Tennessee, USA. Blood was collected by leukapheresis, and PBMCs were isolated by Ficoll-Histopaque density gradient centrifugation and then cryopreserved in liquid nitrogen vapor phase. Analytical flow cytometry was used to check the purity and quantity of each magnetically sorted T cell population. Genomic DNA was isolated from each sorted fraction and quantified by UV absorbance on a Nanodrop 2000c.

The sequence joins TRBV7-2 to TRBJ2-3, with 13 central nucleotides matching TRBD2. This TCR came from a man aged 25 to 45 in good health. The sequencing input was naive CD8+ T cells sorted from blood. The cell subset or site label for this specimen denotes: CD45RA+CCR7+. The bases read TGTGCCAGCAGCTTAGGGACTAGCGGGAGATACACAGATACGCAGTATTTT. Its product reads: CASSLGTSGRYTDTQYF.